This TCR beta chain was retrieved from a study of blood T cell repertoires in COVID-19. Study in general: T cells, B-cell-depleted T cells, or PBMCs provided the cDNA or gDNA that served as material.

Profiling relied on immunoSEQ multiplex PCR, and the TCRdb table lists in-frame clones only, not all of them. The table shows about 300,000 clones, with 85% occurring only once. CDR3 length equals 13 residues. V shed 5 bases and J 8 bases; nucleotides not matched to a gene: 8. Germline-derived CDR1 and CDR2 are LNHDA and SQIVND (reference sequence). The sequenced sample was peripheral blood. The rearrangement uses TRBV19 and TRBJ1-2; 7 bases fit TRBD1. This sequence originates from a human donor in a cohort sampled during active COVID-19. CDR3 sequence (DNA): TGTGCCAGTAGTGTCGACAGGGACCTGGGCTACACCTTC. Translation gives CASSVDRDLGYTF.